This TCR beta chain appears in the sequencing data of a study of cytotoxic CD8 clonotypes in ibrutinib-treated CLL. Study-wide points: Under therapy, public clonotypes either contracted or stayed stable, and they were uncommon.

The CDR3 spans 14 residues. Germline V gene data show CDR1 as SGHRS and CDR2 as YFSETQ. Trimming took off 2 bases at V and 6 bases at J, with 13 bases between the two ends. As regards this clone: Its antigen is not known.

With sequencing, the targeted depth ranged from 1 in 200,000 to 1 in 1 million T cells. Measured with immunoSEQ multiplex PCR; TCRdb has only the in-frame clones, and not every one. The sample carries more than 70,000 clones, around 79% recorded once. Sequencing used PBMCs, obtained after 12 months of ibrutinib treatment. The receptor comes from a human donor with chronic lymphocytic leukemia. The chain uses TRBV5-1 and TRBJ2-3, with D perhaps given as TRBD1 or TRBD2 (5 bases each). As DNA, the CDR3 is TGCGCCAGCAGCTTCGGGGACCCCCCCGATACGCAGTATTTT. Encoded protein: CASSFGDPPDTQYF.